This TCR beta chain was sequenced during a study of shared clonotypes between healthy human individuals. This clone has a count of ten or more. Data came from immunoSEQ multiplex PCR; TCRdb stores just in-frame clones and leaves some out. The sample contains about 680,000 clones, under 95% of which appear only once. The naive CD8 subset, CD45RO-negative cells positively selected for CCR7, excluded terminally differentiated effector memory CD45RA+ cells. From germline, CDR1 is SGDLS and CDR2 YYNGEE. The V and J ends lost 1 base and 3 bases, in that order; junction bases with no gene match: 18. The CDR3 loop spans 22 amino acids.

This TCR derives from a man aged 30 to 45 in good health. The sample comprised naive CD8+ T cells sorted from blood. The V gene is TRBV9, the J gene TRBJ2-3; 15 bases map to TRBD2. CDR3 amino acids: CASSVPIGGGTGTSGRTDTQYF. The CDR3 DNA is TGTGCCAGCAGCGTACCAATCGGCGGTGGGACAGGGACTAGCGGGAGGACAGATACGCAGTATTTT.